Described below is a single T cell receptor (beta chain) sequence and its context. This clone is a singleton in its sample. Its antigen remains undetermined. It has no much larger one-base neighbor in the sample; base qualities were not kept. TCR CDR3 regions were amplified from genomic DNA by multiplex PCR using the deep immunoSEQ assay. Extracted genomic DNA from each cell subset was spread evenly across all wells of several immunoSEQ 96-well plates, with each plate serving as a replicate. For sorted subsets, around 0.2 ug genomic DNA, equal to tens of thousands of T cell genomes, was loaded into each replicate PCR. Purified libraries were measured with a Qubit 3.0 fluorometer, size-checked on a Bioanalyzer 2100, and measured again with the KAPA Library Quantification kit. Each immunoSEQ 96-well plate was sequenced on its own single-read 150-cycle Illumina NextSeq 550 flow cell. Regarding the original processing steps: Because only junctional sequences without quality scores were contained in the immunoSEQ output, filtering matching that applied to full-length reads could not be performed. Sequences were annotated with PyIR, a Python wrapper for IgBLAST v1.9, using IMGT germline references to assign V/J genes and CDR3. Any read was removed if the V/J assignment was weak (E-value above 1e-6), the CDR3 was missing, or the read contained stop codons, out-of-frame junctions, or ambiguous translated residues. V3J clonotypes were defined as sequences sharing an identical inferred V gene, J gene, and CDR3 amino acid sequence. The percentage overlap between two repertoires was calculated by dividing the number of shared unique clonotypes by the size of the smaller repertoire. RTK rarefaction, the Chao1 estimator, and Recon v2.1 estimates of unobserved clonotypes were used to assess repertoire richness. For all TCRbeta clonotypes obtained by the gDNA method from four donors, generation probabilities were computed with OLGA. The source is immuneACCESS, and TCRdb retained only in-frame sequences with V and J called. Part of the clones is not carried over; for the studies checked, unresolved V genes explain less than half of this, and the remainder is unexplained. That table furnishes V, J and clone size, whereas the DNA furnished D and trimming. Recorded for this sample are roughly 570,000 clones; roughly 98% of them occurred a single time. The ten top clones hold less than 0.35% of the sample.

CD8 naive samples consisted of CD45RO-negative cells that were positively selected for CCR7, yielding a CD45RA+CCR7+ population without TemRA cells. Healthy HIV-negative adults with no recently reported acute infections or vaccinations were included as donors. All donors were Caucasian adults living in Nashville, Tennessee, USA. Blood was obtained by leukapheresis, after which PBMCs were separated by Ficoll-Histopaque density gradient centrifugation and cryopreserved in liquid nitrogen vapor phase. Purity and quantity of every magnetically sorted T cell population were checked by analytical flow cytometry. Genomic DNA was isolated from each sorted fraction and quantified by UV absorbance on a Nanodrop 2000c. The data stem from a study of shared clonotypes between healthy human individuals (dated by TCRdb to the early 2020s). Regarding the research as a whole: A couple of women and a few men aged 18 to 49 years were included in the cohort. For each donor, CD4 naive and CD4 memory were each given three plates, CD8 naive was given two plates, and CD8 memory was given one plate. To estimate repertoire size and how much clonotypes are shared between individuals, the study performed deep sequencing of blood TCR repertoires from a few healthy adults. Libraries were prepared and TCR repertoires were sequenced by different laboratories using diverse techniques, in order to increase sequencing depth and limit assay-specific biases. Between about 0.94 and 8.9 billion PBMCs per donor were obtained by leukapheresis.

Findings and caveats that apply to the study as a whole: Sampling was restricted to blood, and TCR repertoires in tissues likely differ from the TCR repertoires found in blood. The genetic and exposure-history diversity represented was limited by the small number of donors. Incomplete sequencing was indicated by rarefaction of sorted-subset datasets, despite the large sequencing depth. Naive subsets generally had larger estimated clonotype richness than memory subsets. Pairwise subsampling led to the expectation that sequencing depth would affect the degree of clonotype sharing among donors. Across a handful of donors, approximately 4.6% of naive CD4, roughly 3.5% of naive CD8, about 2.3% of memory CD4, and about 0.4% of memory CD8 clonotypes were shared. Compared with non-shared clonotypes, clonotypes shared by all four sorted-subset donors had higher generation probabilities.

Trimming takes 4 bases off V and 0 bases off J; junction bases not matched to a gene: 3. The cysteine opens and the phenylalanine closes a CDR3 of 14 amino acids. CDR3 DNA only is kept here, 42 bases in frame from base 1. CDR1 and CDR2, looked up from the germline V gene, are SGHAT and FQNNGV. This clonotype was sampled from a man in his thirties or forties in good health. The sequenced sample was naive CD8+ T cells sorted from blood. What the cell subset or site label conveys for this sample: CD45RA+CCR7+. This chain joins TRBV11-2 to TRBJ2-7, with 7 bases aligning to TRBD2. DNA sequence: TGTGCCAGCAGCTGGGGGGGTAACTCCTACGAGCAGTACTTC. This sequence encodes CASSWGGNSYEQYF.